The sequence of this T cell receptor (beta chain) was determined in a study of vaccination and CD4 T cells after COVID-19. Study-level information: Participants were given two doses of BNT162b2 or mRNA-1273 vaccine. Overlapping spike peptides served as the stimulus for the cells. These peptides came from SARS-CoV-2 and from the common cold coronaviruses HCoV-NL63, HCoV-OC43 and HCoV-229E.

V lost 4 bases and J lost 5; bases outside the gene matches: 9. The CDR3 has 15 amino acids. CDR1 and CDR2 (germline): MNHEY, SVGEGT. Researchers used the Oncomine TCR Beta short-read assay to sequence DNA from cultured CD4+ T cells. It was cultured CD4+ T cells from which genomic DNA was extracted. Each CDR3 protein gets one entry after TCRdb re-called the PCR reads with MiXCR. Of approximately 15,000 distinct CDR3 sequences in the sample, approximately 47% were seen once. General study results and limits: When vaccine-specific clones from convalescent patients were examined, 304 of 307 were spike mono-reactive.

Details on this clonotype: Antigen: not known.

Treatment denoted: roughly 11-day PBMC culture with coronavirus spike peptide pools or control peptides (ViraFEST assay). The chain uses TRBV6-2 or TRBV6-3 and TRBJ1-1; 8 bases are shared with TRBD1. This TCR derives from a human donor who had recovered from COVID-19. The sample was CD4+ T cells from blood, cultured in vitro. CDR3: CASSSAGGVTTEAFF. The CDR3 bases are TGTGCCAGCAGTTCCGCAGGGGGCGTAACAACTGAAGCTTTCTTT.